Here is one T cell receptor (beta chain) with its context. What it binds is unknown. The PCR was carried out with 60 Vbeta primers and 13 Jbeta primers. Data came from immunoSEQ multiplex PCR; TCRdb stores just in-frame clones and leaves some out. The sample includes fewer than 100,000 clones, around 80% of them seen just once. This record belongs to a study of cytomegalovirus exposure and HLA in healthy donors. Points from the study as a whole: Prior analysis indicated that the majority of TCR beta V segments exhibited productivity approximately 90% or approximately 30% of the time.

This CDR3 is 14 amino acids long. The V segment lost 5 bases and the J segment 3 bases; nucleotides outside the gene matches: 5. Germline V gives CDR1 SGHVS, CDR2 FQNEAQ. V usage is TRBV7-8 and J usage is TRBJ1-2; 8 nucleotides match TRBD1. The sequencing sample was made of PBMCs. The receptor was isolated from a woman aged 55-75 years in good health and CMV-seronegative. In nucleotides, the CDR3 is TGTGCCAGCAGCCCTCAGGGGGCTGACTATGGCTACACCTTC. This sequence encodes CASSPQGADYGYTF.